These T cell receptor beta chains were read from a single sample in a study of human T cells and chemical hapten exposure. TCRdb re-derived calls from the RACE reads in MiXCR, one entry per CDR3 protein. The sample includes about 360,000 distinct CDR3 sequences, approximately 5.1% of them seen just once. Here the sequenced sample was whole blood, taken in connection with sensitization to the hapten diphenylcyclopropenone (DPC). These receptors all come from a woman aged 45-59 years with alopecia areata. Some clones in this sample may be carry-over from other donors' samples. The CDR3 runs from the conserved cysteine through the conserved F or W. Each record gives: clone size, CDR3 length, D gene, J gene, V gene, CDR3 DNA, CDR3 protein. D genes are given only for firm matches. For some rows the clone size is stated as once, few or many, or as a class when expanded; others skip it.

size: NA
length: 14
D: TRBD1
J: TRBJ1-5
V: TRBV6-1
DNA: TGTGCCAGCAGTGGGGACAGAGCGAATCAGCCCCAGCATTTT
CDR3: CASSGDRANQPQHF

size: few
length: 14
D: TRBD1
J: TRBJ2-2
V: TRBV7-8
DNA: TGTGCCAGCAGCTTAGTGACAGGGTCCGGGGAGCTGTTTTTT
CDR3: CASSLVTGSGELFF

size: many
length: 14
D: NA
J: TRBJ1-2
V: TRBV27
DNA: TGTGCCAGCAGCCCGGAGCGGTACAACTATGGCTACACCTTC
CDR3: CASSPERYNYGYTF

size: NA
length: 16
D: TRBD2
J: TRBJ2-1
V: TRBV4-3
DNA: TGCGCCAGCAGCCAAGAAGCTCTGAGCGGGGGAAGTGAGCAGTTCTTC
CDR3: CASSQEALSGGSEQFF

size: NA
length: 16
D: NA
J: TRBJ2-5
V: TRBV30
DNA: TGTGCCTGGAGTGAAGGGGCAGGCTCCGCGGTGGAGACCCAGTACTTC
CDR3: CAWSEGAGSAVETQYF

size: NA
length: 13
D: NA
J: TRBJ2-3
V: TRBV24-1
DNA: TGTGCCACCAGTGATCACAGTCTAGATACGCAGTATTTT
CDR3: CATSDHSLDTQYF

size: many
length: 15
D: NA
J: TRBJ1-4
V: TRBV12-3/TRBV12-4
DNA: TGTGCCAGCGAAAGAGGGCCAGCAACTAATGAAAAACTGTTTTTT
CDR3: CASERGPATNEKLFF

size: NA
length: 14
D: NA
J: TRBJ1-1
V: TRBV28
DNA: TGTGCCAGCAGTGTTTTCGGGGGAAACACTGAAGCTTTCTTT
CDR3: CASSVFGGNTEAFF

size: many
length: 16
D: TRBD1
J: TRBJ1-5
V: TRBV6-2/TRBV6-3
DNA: TGTGCCAGCAGTTACCAGGTGGGACAGGGGTTTCAGCCCCAGCATTTT
CDR3: CASSYQVGQGFQPQHF

size: NA
length: 13
D: NA
J: TRBJ1-1
V: TRBV3-1
DNA: TGTGCCAGCAGTCTCAGGCGAGAGGGGAAAGCTTTCTTT
CDR3: CASSLRREGKAFF

size: many
length: 13
D: NA
J: TRBJ1-1
V: TRBV28
DNA: TGTGCCAGCAGCCCCCCCCCTGACACTGAAGCTTTCTTT
CDR3: CASSPPPDTEAFF

size: few
length: 13
D: NA
J: TRBJ1-2
V: TRBV11-2
DNA: TGTGCCAGCAGCTTAGCCTCCCAGTATGGCTACACCTTC
CDR3: CASSLASQYGYTF

size: many
length: 14
D: TRBD2
J: TRBJ2-3
V: TRBV6-5
DNA: TGTGCCAGCAGTAGGAGCGGGGACACAGATACGCAGTATTTT
CDR3: CASSRSGDTDTQYF

size: few
length: 15
D: NA
J: TRBJ2-1
V: TRBV20-1
DNA: TGCAGTGCCCGAGGGGGGGCCTACTCCTACAATGAGCAGTTCTTC
CDR3: CSARGGAYSYNEQFF

size: few
length: 15
D: NA
J: TRBJ1-3
V: TRBV18
DNA: TGTGCCAGCGTTCCCGGGGCCAGCTCTGGAAACACCATATATTTT
CDR3: CASVPGASSGNTIYF

size: many
length: 14
D: TRBD1
J: TRBJ1-2
V: TRBV20-1
DNA: TGCAGTGCTGGACGCGGGACAGCTAACTATGGCTACACCTTC
CDR3: CSAGRGTANYGYTF

size: many
length: 16
D: TRBD1
J: TRBJ1-1
V: TRBV11-2
DNA: TGTGCCAGCAGCTTTGGACAGGGACTTAGGAACACTGAAGCTTTCTTT
CDR3: CASSFGQGLRNTEAFF

size: NA
length: 13
D: TRBD2
J: TRBJ2-3
V: TRBV18
DNA: TGTGCCAGCTCGCTAGCGGGCCAAGATACGCAGTATTTT
CDR3: CASSLAGQDTQYF

size: many
length: 16
D: TRBD1
J: TRBJ1-1
V: TRBV9
DNA: TGTGCCAGCAGCCCGAGGACAGGGATAATCACCACTGAAGCTTTCTTT
CDR3: CASSPRTGIITTEAFF

size: NA
length: 15
D: NA
J: TRBJ1-1
V: TRBV5-5
DNA: TGTGCCAGCAGCTTGGTGGCGGAGACCTCAACTGAAGCTTTCTTT
CDR3: CASSLVAETSTEAFF

size: NA
length: 15
D: TRBD2
J: TRBJ2-3
V: TRBV20-1
DNA: TGCAGTGCGCTCACCGGGACTACGAGCACAGATACGCAGTATTTT
CDR3: CSALTGTTSTDTQYF

size: few
length: 11
D: NA
J: TRBJ2-4
V: TRBV7-2
DNA: TGTGCCAGCTGGGGTGGGGACATTCAGTACTTC
CDR3: CASWGGDIQYF

size: NA
length: 14
D: NA
J: TRBJ1-5
V: TRBV27
DNA: TGTGCCAGCAGGAGCGGGGGCGTCAATCAGCCCCAGCATTTT
CDR3: CASRSGGVNQPQHF

size: NA
length: 14
D: TRBD1
J: TRBJ2-7
V: TRBV28
DNA: TGTGCCAGCAGTTCTCCCCTGGACAGGGACGAGCAGTACTTC
CDR3: CASSSPLDRDEQYF

size: few
length: 14
D: NA
J: TRBJ2-1
V: TRBV5-1
DNA: TGCGCCAGCAGCTTTGACGGGATCTACAATGAGCAGTTCTTC
CDR3: CASSFDGIYNEQFF

size: few
length: 13
D: NA
J: TRBJ2-1
V: TRBV4-1
DNA: TGCGCCAGCAGCCAGGCTAGCGAGACTGAGCAGTTCTTC
CDR3: CASSQASETEQFF